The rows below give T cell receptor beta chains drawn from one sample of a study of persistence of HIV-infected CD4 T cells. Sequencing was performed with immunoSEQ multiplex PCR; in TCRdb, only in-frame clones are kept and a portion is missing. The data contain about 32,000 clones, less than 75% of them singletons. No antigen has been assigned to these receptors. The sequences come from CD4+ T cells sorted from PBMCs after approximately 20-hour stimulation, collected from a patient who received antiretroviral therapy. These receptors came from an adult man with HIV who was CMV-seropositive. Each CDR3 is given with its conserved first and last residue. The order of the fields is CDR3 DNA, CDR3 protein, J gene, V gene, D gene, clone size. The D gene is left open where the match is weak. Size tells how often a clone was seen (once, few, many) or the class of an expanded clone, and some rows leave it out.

TGTGCCAGCAGTTACAAACAGGGGGAGCAGCCCCAGCATTTT CASSYKQGEQPQHF TRBJ1-5 TRBV6-5 TRBD1 .
TGTGCCAGCAGCTTGGGGCCGGGACAGGGTGACGTGAACACTGAAGCTTTCTTT CASSLGPGQGDVNTEAFF TRBJ1-1 TRBV5-5 TRBD1 once
TGTGCCAGCAGCGCACGTTATGAAAAACTGTTTTTT CASSARYEKLFF TRBJ1-4 TRBV14 . .
TGTGCCAGCTCACCACCGGAGAAAGGGGGGTACGAGCAGTACTTC CASSPPEKGGYEQYF TRBJ2-7 TRBV18 . .
TGCGCCAGCAGCCACCCGGACAGGGAGGCCTATGGCTACACCTTC CASSHPDREAYGYTF TRBJ1-2 TRBV4-1 TRBD1 .
TGTGCCAGCAGTCCCACCCCGACAGTTTATAGCAATCAGCCCCAGCATTTT CASSPTPTVYSNQPQHF TRBJ1-5 TRBV2 . .
TGCGCCAGCAGCCAAGCGGCTAGCGGGACCTACGAGCAGTACTTC CASSQAASGTYEQYF TRBJ2-7 TRBV4-1 TRBD2 few
TGTGCCAGCAGCCAACAGGGGAACACTGAAGCTTTCTTT CASSQQGNTEAFF TRBJ1-1 TRBV27 . .
TGCGCCAGCAGGACGGGACTAGCGACAGATACGCAGTATTTT CASRTGLATDTQYF TRBJ2-3 TRBV10-2 TRBD2 once
TGCGCCAGCAGCTTGGAAGTGAACACTGAAGCTTTCTTT CASSLEVNTEAFF TRBJ1-1 TRBV5-1 . .
TGTGCCAGCAGCCTACAGGGGGCGGCTATAGAGACCCAGTACTTC CASSLQGAAIETQYF TRBJ2-5 TRBV7-3 TRBD1 .
TGTGCCAGCTGGACGGGGGGGACTAACAATGAGCAGTTCTTC CASWTGGTNNEQFF TRBJ2-1 TRBV6-6 TRBD2 medium-sized
TGTGCCAGTGCCAACTATGGCTACACCTTC CASANYGYTF TRBJ1-2 TRBV6-5 . once
TGTGCCAGCAGCTTAGATCATACTCACTACGAGCAGTACTTC CASSLDHTHYEQYF TRBJ2-7 TRBV7-6 . once
TGCGCCAGCAGCACTAGCGGCCCTTCAGATACGCAGTATTTT CASSTSGPSDTQYF TRBJ2-3 TRBV4-1 TRBD2 .
TGCGCCAGCAGAACGGGACAGGGGACCGGAGGCTACACCTTC CASRTGQGTGGYTF TRBJ1-2 TRBV5-1 TRBD1 few
TGTGCCAGCAGCCAAGGATCGGCTAGAGGGGTGGATACGCAGTATTTT CASSQGSARGVDTQYF TRBJ2-3 TRBV3-1/TRBV3-2 . few
TGTGCCAGCAGTTACGACAGGGTGAACACTGAAGCTTTCTTT CASSYDRVNTEAFF TRBJ1-1 TRBV27 TRBD1 .
TGTGCCAGTAGTCCCATCGGTGGCAGGGGGCCTAATGAGCAGTTCTTC CASSPIGGRGPNEQFF TRBJ2-1 TRBV19 TRBD1 .
TGTGCCAGCTCACCACCGGCTAGGGTGGACGAGCAGTACTTC CASSPPARVDEQYF TRBJ2-7 TRBV18 . .
TGCCTAACTACAGGGGCAAGTTATAATTCACCCCTCCACTTT CLTTGASYNSPLHF TRBJ1-6 TRBV28 TRBD1 .
TGCGCCAGCAGCCCTGGAACCAGGGTGGGAGAAAAACTGTTTTTT CASSPGTRVGEKLFF TRBJ1-4 TRBV4-1 . .
TGTGCCAGCAGTGAATGGGTCGACAGGGCGCTGTTTTTT CASSEWVDRALFF TRBJ1-4 TRBV6-1 TRBD1 .
TGTGCCAGCAGTCCTAGCCCCAGTTACAATGAGCAGTTCTTC CASSPSPSYNEQFF TRBJ2-1 TRBV5-4 . .
TGCAGTGCTAGAGAGACCTACGAGCAGTACTTC CSARETYEQYF TRBJ2-7 TRBV20-1 . .
TGTGCCAGCAGTGAGGGCCGAGGGACAGCCGAAGCTTTCTTT CASSEGRGTAEAFF TRBJ1-1 TRBV2 TRBD1 .
TGTGCCAGCAATAGCGGGGGGGCCCCCGGGGAGCTGTTTTTT CASNSGGAPGELFF TRBJ2-2 TRBV28 TRBD2 .
TGCGCCAGCAGCCTAGGAGGGGAGGTGAACACTGAAGCTTTCTTT CASSLGGEVNTEAFF TRBJ1-1 TRBV5-1 . few
TGTGCCAGCAGCTTTGAGGGGGACAAGTATTCACCCCTCCACTTT CASSFEGDKYSPLHF TRBJ1-6 TRBV5-4 . .
TGTGCCAGCAGTGAACAGAGCAATGAGCAGTTCTTC CASSEQSNEQFF TRBJ2-1 TRBV2 . .
TGTGCCAGCAGTGAGGGACAGACCCTGAACACTGAAGCTTTCTTT CASSEGQTLNTEAFF TRBJ1-1 TRBV6-1 TRBD1 .
TGTGCCAGCAGTGGGGACAGGGCAGGCAATCAGCCCCAGCATTTT CASSGDRAGNQPQHF TRBJ1-5 TRBV2 TRBD1 .
TGCGCCAGCAGCCAAGGCCCCCTCTTTGCAACTAATGAAAAACTGTTTTTT CASSQGPLFATNEKLFF TRBJ1-4 TRBV4-1 . .